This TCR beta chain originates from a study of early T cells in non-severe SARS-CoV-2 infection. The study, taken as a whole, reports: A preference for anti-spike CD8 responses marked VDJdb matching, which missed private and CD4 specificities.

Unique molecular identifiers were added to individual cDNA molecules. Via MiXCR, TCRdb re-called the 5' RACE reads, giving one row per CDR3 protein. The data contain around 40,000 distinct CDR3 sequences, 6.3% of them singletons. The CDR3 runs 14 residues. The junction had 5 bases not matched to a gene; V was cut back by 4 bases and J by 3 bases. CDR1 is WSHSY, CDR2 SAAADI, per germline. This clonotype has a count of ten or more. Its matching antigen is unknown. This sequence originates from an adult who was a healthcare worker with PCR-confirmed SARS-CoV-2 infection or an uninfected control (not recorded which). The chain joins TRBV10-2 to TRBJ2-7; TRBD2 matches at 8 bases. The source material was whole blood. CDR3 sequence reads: CASSAPGGVYEQYF. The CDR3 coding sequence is TGCGCCAGCAGTGCGCCCGGGGGGGTCTACGAGCAGTACTTC.